Following are 18 T cell receptor beta chains from one sample sequenced in a study of shared clonotypes between healthy human individuals. Generated by immunoSEQ multiplex PCR, the TCRdb table keeps only in-frame clones and is missing some. The sample includes about 460,000 clones, about 74% of them seen just once. Material for sequencing was PBMCs. Receptors originate from a woman aged 40 to 50 in good health. Some clones in this sample may be carry-over from other donors' samples.

The chain has TRBV5-1 and TRBJ2-7; TRBD2 agrees at 8 bases. Per the germline V gene, CDR1 is SGHRS and CDR2 is YFSETQ. This CDR3 contains 17 residues. V gave up 4 bases and J gave up 7 bases; unmatched junction bases: 19. The CDR3 bases are TGCGCCAGCAGCCAAGGGGTTTTAGCGGGGTTGGTTCAAGAGCAGTACTTC. Its translation: CASSQGVLAGLVQEQYF.

The chain recombines TRBV19 with TRBJ2-3; a possible D gene is TRBD2 (6 bases). This CDR3 region has 16 residues. V lost 3 bases, J lost 2 bases, and 15 bases lay in between. Germline lookup yields CDR1 LNHDA and CDR2 SQIVND (reference sequence). In DNA form, the CDR3 reads TGTGCCAGTAGTATGTATGGTAGCGGATCCACAGATACGCAGTATTTT. Translation gives CASSMYGSGSTDTQYF.

This clone has just a few counts. The rearrangement links TRBV5-6 to TRBJ2-3; D not resolved. Germline V gives CDR1 SGHDT, CDR2 YYEEEE. CDR3 length: 13 residues. The ends were cut back, 4 bases at V and 4 bases at J, with 10 bases in the middle. The CDR3 loop is CASSTGRADTQYF. The CDR3 DNA follows: TGTGCCAGCAGCACCGGAAGGGCAGATACGCAGTATTTT.

Note on this clone: One base away lies a much larger clone, so this may be a sequencing read error. The rearrangement uses TRBV6-5 and TRBJ1-3, with no clear D. The CDR3 covers 16 residues. Germline assignment: CDR1 MNHEY and CDR2 SVGAGI. Between the trimmed V and J ends, which lost 0 bases and 1 base, there was a span of 10 bases. CDR3 in DNA: TGTGCCAGCAGTTACTCGAGGACGGGGTCTGGAAACACCATATATTTT. Translating gives CASSYSRTGSGNTIYF.

Notes on this clone: This clone may be a read error of a much larger clone one base away. The sample holds other DNA sequences that translate to the same CDR3. The CDR3 coding sequence is TGTGCCAGTAGTATAGAGGTGACAGCATACGGCTACACCTTC. This encodes CASSIEVTAYGYTF. V gene TRBV19 combines with J gene TRBJ1-2; D possibly corresponds to TRBD1 (5 bases). This CDR3 has 14 amino acids. Trimming stripped 0 bases from V and 8 bases from J, with 13 bases between. From germline, CDR1 is LNHDA and CDR2 SQIVND (reference sequence).

This clone was counted between two and nine times. This chain connects TRBV4-2 to TRBJ2-7, with D unresolved. This CDR3 is built from 15 residues. V dropped 1 base and J dropped 1 base, with 11 bases sitting between them. The germline V gene encodes CDR1 LGHNA and CDR2 YNFKEQ. The CDR3 coding sequence is TGTGCCAGCAGCCAAGTTTTAAGCGAGTCCTACGAGCAGTACTTC. It codes for CASSQVLSESYEQYF.

This chain uses TRBV19 with TRBJ1-5, with D hard to call. From germline, CDR1 is LNHDA and CDR2 SQIVND (reference sequence). The length of the CDR3 is 15 residues. V was shortened by 0 bases and J by 7 bases, with 13 bases between the two germline ends. The CDR3: CASSIDRSMGQPQHF. CDR3 sequence (DNA): TGTGCCAGTAGTATAGATCGGAGTATGGGGCAGCCCCAGCATTTT.

This chain joins TRBV10-3 and TRBJ1-1; D may be TRBD1 (5 bases). Germline assignment: CDR1 ENHRY and CDR2 SYGVKD. The length of the CDR3 is 13 residues. The V end lost 6 bases, the J end lost 7 bases, and 15 bases lay between the germline ends. The CDR3 region has the DNA TGTGCCATCAGCACAGGCGATGGGCTTGAAGCTTTCTTT. This sequence encodes CAISTGDGLEAFF.

Remarks on this clone: A far more abundant clone sits one base away, making this likely a read error. This sample also contains other DNA sequences that code for the same CDR3. This rearrangement joins TRBV7-2 to TRBJ1-2; 7 nucleotides agree with TRBD1. Germline trimming cut 7 bases from V and 8 bases from J; bases unmatched to any gene: 10. CDR1 is SGHTA and CDR2 is FQGNSA in the germline V gene. CDR3 length equals 13 residues. CDR3 in amino acids: CASNRQGEGGYTF. DNA of the CDR3: TGTGCCAGCAACCGACAGGGAGAGGGCGGCTACACCTTC.

The V call is TRBV7-6, the J call TRBJ1-2; TRBD1 matches 10 bases. Germline CDR1 and CDR2: SGHVS and FNYEAQ. J was trimmed by 11 bases and V by 4 bases; bases with no gene match: 19. CDR3 length: 17 residues. The CDR3 region has the DNA TGTGCCAGCAGCTCATCCCGGAGACAGGGGGCAAGGAGAGGGTACACCTTC. Translation gives CASSSSRRQGARRGYTF.

The chain is built from TRBV28 and TRBJ2-3; 8 bases line up with TRBD2. The CDR3 runs 15 residues. With V trimmed by 6 bases and J by 4 bases, 9 bases remained unmatched. In germline, CDR1 is MDHEN, CDR2 SYDVKM. CDR3 region: CASSPGAGGSDTQYF. The DNA of the CDR3 is TGTGCCAGCAGCCCCGGGGCGGGAGGCTCAGATACGCAGTATTTT.

As to this clone: Given a far larger clone just one base away, this is likely a sequencing read error. The chain combines TRBV29-1 with TRBJ1-4; possibly TRBD1 for D (5 bases). In germline, CDR1 is SQVTM, CDR2 ANQGSEA. The CDR3 spans 13 residues. Trimming pared 3 bases from V and 3 bases from J, leaving 8 bases between. The CDR3 loop reads CSVEDMPNEKLFF. As DNA, the CDR3 is TGCAGCGTTGAGGACATGCCTAATGAAAAACTGTTTTTT.

Comment on this clone: A read error is likely here: a far larger clone is one base away. The V call is TRBV30, the J call TRBJ2-7, with 8 bases matching TRBD2. The CDR3 sequence is 15 residues long. CDR1 GTSNPN and CDR2 SVGIG come from the germline V gene (reference sequence). In nucleotides, the CDR3 is TGTGCCTGGAGTCCACCTTCTAGCGGGTCCTACGTGCAGTACTTC. Protein: CAWSPPSSGSYVQYF.

The rearrangement links TRBV19 to TRBJ1-2, with D tentatively TRBD1 (6 bases). This CDR3 is built from 14 residues. The V gene's germline CDR1 is LNHDA and CDR2 SQIVND (reference sequence). V was cut by 10 bases and J by 2 bases, with 17 bases left in between. The CDR3 nucleotides are TGTGCCACTAAGCCACAGGGCACCAACTATGGCTACACCTTC. It encodes CATKPQGTNYGYTF.

The chain joins TRBV11-2 to TRBJ1-2, with TRBD1 matching 8 bases. CDR3 length: 12 residues. The germline V gene has CDR1 SGHAT and CDR2 FQNNGV. The junction had 7 bases not matched to a gene; V was cut back by 3 bases and J by 13 bases. The CDR3 loop is CASSFTGGWGTF. For the CDR3, the DNA is TGTGCCAGCAGCTTTACAGGGGGGTGGGGCACCTTC.

V usage is TRBV4-1 and J usage is TRBJ2-7; 11 nucleotides match TRBD2. With 2 bases clipped from V and 3 bases from J, the junction kept 3 bases outside the gene matches. The CDR3 is 15 residues long. CDR1 is MGHRA and CDR2 is YSYEKL in the germline V gene. CDR3 sequence reads: CASSQPTSGSYEQYF. The CDR3 DNA sequence: TGCGCCAGCAGCCAACCCACTAGCGGGAGCTACGAGCAGTACTTC.

This clone has only one observation. The chain uses TRBV28 and TRBJ2-7; 15 nucleotides match TRBD2. This CDR3 comprises 20 residues. Germline V gene sequence: CDR1 MDHEN, CDR2 SYDVKM. The V segment lost 3 bases and the J segment 6 bases; nucleotides outside the gene matches: 18. The CDR3 DNA reads TGTGCCAGCAGTTTGATAGACCCAAGGACTAGCGGGAGGGCCATCGGCGAGCAGTACTTC. Encoded protein: CASSLIDPRTSGRAIGEQYF.

The chain combines TRBV6-5 with TRBJ2-2; no clear D. V was clipped by 7 bases and J by 6 bases, with 12 bases between them. Germline V gives CDR1 MNHEY, CDR2 SVGAGI. The CDR3 runs 13 residues. CDR3 nucleotide sequence: TGTGCCAGCACCAGAGGAAAGTCCGGGGAGCTGTTTTTT. Its protein is CASTRGKSGELFF.